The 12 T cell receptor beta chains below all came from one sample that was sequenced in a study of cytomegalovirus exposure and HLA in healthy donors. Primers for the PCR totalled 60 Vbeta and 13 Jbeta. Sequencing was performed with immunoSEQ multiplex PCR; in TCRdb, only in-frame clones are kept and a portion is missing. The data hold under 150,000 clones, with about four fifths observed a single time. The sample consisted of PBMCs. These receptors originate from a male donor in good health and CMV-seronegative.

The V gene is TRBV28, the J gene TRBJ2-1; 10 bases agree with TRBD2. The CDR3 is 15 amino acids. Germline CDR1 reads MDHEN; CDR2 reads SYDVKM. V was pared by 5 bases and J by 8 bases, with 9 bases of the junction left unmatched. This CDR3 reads CASSPLAGESHEQFF. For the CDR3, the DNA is TGTGCCAGCAGTCCTCTAGCGGGAGAATCGCATGAGCAGTTCTTC.

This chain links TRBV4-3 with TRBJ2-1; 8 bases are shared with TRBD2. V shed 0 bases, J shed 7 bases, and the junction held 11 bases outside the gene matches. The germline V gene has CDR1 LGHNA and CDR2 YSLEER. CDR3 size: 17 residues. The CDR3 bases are TGCGCCAGCAGCCAAGAGGTCCCGGGAGGGGGAGGGAATGAGCAGTTCTTC. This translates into CASSQEVPGGGGNEQFF.

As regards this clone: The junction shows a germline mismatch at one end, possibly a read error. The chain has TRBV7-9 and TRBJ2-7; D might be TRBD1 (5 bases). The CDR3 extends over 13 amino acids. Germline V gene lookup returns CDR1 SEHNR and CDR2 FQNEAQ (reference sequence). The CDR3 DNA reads TGTTCCAGCAGCTTAGTCGACAGTCCCGAGCAGTACTTC. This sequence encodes CSSSLVDSPEQYF.

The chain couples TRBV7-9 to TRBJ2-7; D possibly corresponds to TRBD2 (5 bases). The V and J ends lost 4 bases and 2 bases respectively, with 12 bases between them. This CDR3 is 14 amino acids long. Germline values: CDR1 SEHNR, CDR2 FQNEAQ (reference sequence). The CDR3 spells CASSSPGTPYEQYF. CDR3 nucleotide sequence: TGTGCCAGCAGCTCCCCGGGAACGCCCTACGAGCAGTACTTC.

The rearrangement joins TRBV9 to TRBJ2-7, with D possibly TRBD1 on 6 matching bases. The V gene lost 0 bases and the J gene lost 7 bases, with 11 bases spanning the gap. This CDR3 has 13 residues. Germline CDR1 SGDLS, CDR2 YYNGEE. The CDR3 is CASSVDQGREQYF. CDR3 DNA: TGTGCCAGCAGCGTAGATCAGGGGCGGGAGCAGTACTTC.

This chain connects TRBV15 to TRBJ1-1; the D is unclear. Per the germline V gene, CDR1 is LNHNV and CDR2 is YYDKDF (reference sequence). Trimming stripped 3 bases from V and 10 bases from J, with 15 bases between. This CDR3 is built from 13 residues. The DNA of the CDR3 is TGTGCCACCAGCAGGCCTAGGTCAGCCGGAGCTTTCTTT. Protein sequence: CATSRPRSAGAFF. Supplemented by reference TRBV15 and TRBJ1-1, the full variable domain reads DAMVIQNPRYQVTQFGKPVTLSCSQTLNHNVMYWYQQKSSQAPKLLFHYYDKDFNNEADTPDNFQSRRPNTSFCFLDIRSPGLGDTAMYLCATSRPRSAGAFFGQGTRLTVV.

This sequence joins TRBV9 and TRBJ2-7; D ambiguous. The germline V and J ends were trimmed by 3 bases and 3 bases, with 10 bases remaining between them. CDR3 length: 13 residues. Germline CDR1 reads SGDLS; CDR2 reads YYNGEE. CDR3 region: CASSALGSYEQYF. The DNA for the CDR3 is TGTGCCAGCAGCGCCCTGGGCAGCTACGAGCAGTACTTC.

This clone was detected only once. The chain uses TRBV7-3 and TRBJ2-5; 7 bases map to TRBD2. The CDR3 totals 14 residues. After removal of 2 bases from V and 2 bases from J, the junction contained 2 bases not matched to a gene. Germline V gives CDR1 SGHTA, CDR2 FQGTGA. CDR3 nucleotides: TGTGCCAGCAGCTTAGGGGACTATCAAGAGACCCAGTACTTC. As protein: CASSLGDYQETQYF.

CDR3 protein: CSVDSPLNSGELFF. Written as DNA, the CDR3 is TGCAGCGTTGATAGTCCACTTAATAGCGGGGAGCTGTTTTTT. The chain recombines TRBV29-1 with TRBJ2-2; D call uncertain. Per germline, CDR1 SQVTM and CDR2 ANQGSEA. The CDR3 has 14 residues. Trimming took off 3 bases at V and 7 bases at J, with 15 bases between the two ends.

CDR3 region: CASSDVAGVENIQYF. CDR3 nucleotides: TGTGCCAGCAGTGACGTAGCGGGGGTAGAAAACATTCAGTACTTC. The chain couples TRBV2 to TRBJ2-4; 9 bases match TRBD2. The CDR3 has 15 residues. J was trimmed by 5 bases and V by 3 bases; bases with no gene match: 5. Germline CDR1 and CDR2: SNHLY and FYNNEI. The variable domain in full, with the rest retrieved from reference TRBV2 and TRBJ2-4, is EPEVTQTPSHQVTQMGQEVILRCVPISNHLYFYWYRQILGQKVEFLVSFYNNEISEKSEIFDDQFSVERPDGSNFTLKIRSTKLEDSAMYFCASSDVAGVENIQYFGAGTRLSVL.

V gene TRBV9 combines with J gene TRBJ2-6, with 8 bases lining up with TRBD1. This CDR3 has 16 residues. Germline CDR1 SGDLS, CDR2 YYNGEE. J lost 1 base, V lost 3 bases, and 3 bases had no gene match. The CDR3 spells CASSARQGSGANVLTF. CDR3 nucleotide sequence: TGTGCCAGCAGCGCCAGACAGGGGTCTGGGGCCAACGTCCTGACTTTC.

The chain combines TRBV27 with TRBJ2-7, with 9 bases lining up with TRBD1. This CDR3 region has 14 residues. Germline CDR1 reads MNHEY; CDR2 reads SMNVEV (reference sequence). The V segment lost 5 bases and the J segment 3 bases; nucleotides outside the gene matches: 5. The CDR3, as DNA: TGTGCCAGCAGTCCCGGGGACAGGGACTACGAGCAGTACTTC. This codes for CASSPGDRDYEQYF.